These 3 T cell receptor beta chains originate from one sample sequenced in a study of cytomegalovirus exposure and HLA in healthy donors (dated by TCRdb to about 2017). The protocol used for the library was the immunoSEQ multiplex PCR assay. The table comes from immuneACCESS by way of TCRdb, which keeps in-frame sequences with V and J called. Part of the clones is missing from these tables; in studies checked, under half for an unresolved V gene and the rest for unknown reasons. The sample table lists some 150,000 clones, roughly nine tenths of them with a count of one. 3% to 3.5% of the sample rests with the top ten. Sequencing was done on a sample of PBMCs. The receptors here all came from a woman in her late teens or twenties in good health and CMV-seropositive.

This chain connects TRBV28 to TRBJ2-7; tentative D call: TRBD2 (6 bases). This CDR3 has 13 residues. Trimming shortened V by 4 bases and J by 4 bases, and 11 bases separated the two germline ends. Per the germline V gene, CDR1 is MDHEN and CDR2 is SYDVKM. The CDR3 DNA reads TGTGCCAGCAGTTACCCTGGGGGGTACGAGCAGTACTTC. It codes for CASSYPGGYEQYF. The whole variable domain, remainder taken from reference TRBV28 and TRBJ2-7, is DVKVTQSSRYLVKRTGEKVFLECVQDMDHENMFWYRQDPGLGLRLIYFSYDVKMKEKGDIPEGYSVSREKKERFSLILESASTNQTSMYLCASSYPGGYEQYFGPGTRLTVT.

This sequence joins TRBV29-1 and TRBJ2-1, with 8 bases matching TRBD1. Germline V gives CDR1 SQVTM, CDR2 ANQGSEA. CDR3 length: 14 amino acids. Trimming at V came to 4 bases and at J to 4 bases, leaving 6 bases not matched to a gene. The chain's CDR3 is CSVVNGQGYNEQFF. The CDR3 nucleotides are TGCAGCGTTGTAAACGGACAGGGATACAATGAGCAGTTCTTC.

This sequence joins TRBV28 and TRBJ1-2; D is undetermined. Trimming removed 5 bases from V and 8 bases from J, with 18 bases in between. The CDR3 sequence is 14 residues long. Germline values: CDR1 MDHEN, CDR2 SYDVKM. The CDR3 reads CASSPLLGSSGYTF. CDR3 coding DNA: TGTGCCAGCAGTCCCCTGTTGGGGAGTTCGGGCTACACCTTC.